Given below is one T cell receptor beta chain in context. Its cognate antigen is unknown. The sample originates from a study of Ad26.COV2.S vaccination and SARS-CoV-2 variants. Study at large: Donor was assigned to the Ad26.COV2.S arm of trial COV1001. Each vaccinee took Ad26.COV2.S intramuscularly, once or twice 56 days apart.

Study results and limitations: Non-spike TCR breadth did not differ much between vaccine and placebo recipients. The placebo group had lower spike-specific TCR breadth than the vaccine recipients did.

The treatment was: about 20 received Ad26.COV2.S at low or high dose, single or two shots; 5 received placebo; per-sample allocation not given. Samples came from day 63 after the first vaccine or placebo injection. Libraries were prepared by immunoSEQ multiplex PCR; TCRdb keeps only in-frame clonotypes and omits some of them. The table has fewer than 500,000 clones, 75% to 90% seen once. The CDR3 is 16 residues long. V lost 1 base and J lost 4; bases outside the gene matches: 6. CDR1 is SGHRS, CDR2 YFSETQ, per germline. This specimen was peripheral blood, taken in a trial of Ad26.COV2.S vaccine versus placebo. The sequence was collected from a person aged 18-65 years who received the Ad26.COV2.S COVID-19 vaccine or a placebo. This rearrangement joins TRBV5-1 to TRBJ1-3; 9 bases are shared with TRBD1. The CDR3 sequence is CASSLQRTGAGNTIYF. In nucleotides, the CDR3 is TGCGCCAGCAGCTTGCAACGGACAGGGGCCGGAAACACCATATATTTT.